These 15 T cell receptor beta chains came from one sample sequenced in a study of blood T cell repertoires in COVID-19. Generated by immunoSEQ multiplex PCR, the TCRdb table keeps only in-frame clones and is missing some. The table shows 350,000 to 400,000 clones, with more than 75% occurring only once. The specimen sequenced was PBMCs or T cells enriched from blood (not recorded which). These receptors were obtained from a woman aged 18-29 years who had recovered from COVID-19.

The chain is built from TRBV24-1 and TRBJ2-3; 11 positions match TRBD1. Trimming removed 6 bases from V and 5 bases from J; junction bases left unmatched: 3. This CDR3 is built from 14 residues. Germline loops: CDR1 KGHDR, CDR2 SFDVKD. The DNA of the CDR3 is TGTGCCACCAGTAGGACAGGGGGCGGAGATACGCAGTATTTT. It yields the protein CATSRTGGGDTQYF.

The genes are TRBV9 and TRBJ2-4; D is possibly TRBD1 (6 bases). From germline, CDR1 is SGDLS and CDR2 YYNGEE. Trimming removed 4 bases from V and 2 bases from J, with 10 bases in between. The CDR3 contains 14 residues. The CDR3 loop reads CASSPGDPKNIQYF. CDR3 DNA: TGTGCCAGCAGCCCAGGGGATCCCAAAAACATTCAGTACTTC.

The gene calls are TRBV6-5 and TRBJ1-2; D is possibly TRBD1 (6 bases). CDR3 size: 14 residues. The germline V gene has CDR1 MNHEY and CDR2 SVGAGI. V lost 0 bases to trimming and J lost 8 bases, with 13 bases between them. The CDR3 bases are TGTGCCAGCAGTTACTCGGGGGCCTCGGCGGGCTACACCTTC. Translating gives CASSYSGASAGYTF.

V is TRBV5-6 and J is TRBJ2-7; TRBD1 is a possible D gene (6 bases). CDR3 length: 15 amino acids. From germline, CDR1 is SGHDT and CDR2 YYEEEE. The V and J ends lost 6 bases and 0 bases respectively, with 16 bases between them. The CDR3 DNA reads TGTGCCAGCACCACGACAGGCCCGATCTCCTACGAGCAGTACTTC. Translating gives CASTTTGPISYEQYF.

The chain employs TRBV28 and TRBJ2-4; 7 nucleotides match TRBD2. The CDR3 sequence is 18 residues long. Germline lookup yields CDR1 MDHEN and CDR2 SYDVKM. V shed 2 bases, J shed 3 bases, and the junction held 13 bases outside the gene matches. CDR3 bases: TGTGCCAGCAGTTTACTATCGGGGGGTTCTTTTGTCAAAAACATTCAGTACTTC. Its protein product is CASSLLSGGSFVKNIQYF.

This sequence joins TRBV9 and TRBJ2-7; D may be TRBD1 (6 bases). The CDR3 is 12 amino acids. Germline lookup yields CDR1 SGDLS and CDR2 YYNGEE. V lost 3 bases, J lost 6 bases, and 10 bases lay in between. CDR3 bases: TGTGCCAGCAGCGAACAGGGATCCGAGCAGTACTTC. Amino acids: CASSEQGSEQYF.

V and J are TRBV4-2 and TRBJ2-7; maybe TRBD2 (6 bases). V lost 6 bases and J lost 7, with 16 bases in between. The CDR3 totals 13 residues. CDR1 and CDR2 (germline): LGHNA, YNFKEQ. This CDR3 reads CASSRGLSSEQYF. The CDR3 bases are TGTGCCAGCAGTCGGGGACTGTCGAGTGAGCAGTACTTC.

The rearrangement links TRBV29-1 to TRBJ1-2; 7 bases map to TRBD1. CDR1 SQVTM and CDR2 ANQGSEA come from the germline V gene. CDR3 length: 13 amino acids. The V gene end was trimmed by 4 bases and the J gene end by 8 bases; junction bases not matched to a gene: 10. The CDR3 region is CSVGGDSSGGYTF. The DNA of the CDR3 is TGCAGCGTTGGTGGGGACAGCTCGGGAGGCTACACCTTC. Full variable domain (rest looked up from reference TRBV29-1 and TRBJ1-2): SAVISQKPSRDICQRGTSLTIQCQVDSQVTMMFWYRQQPGQSLTLIATANQGSEATYESGFVIDKFPISRPNLTFSTLTVSNMSPEDSSIYLCSVGGDSSGGYTFGSGTRLTVV.

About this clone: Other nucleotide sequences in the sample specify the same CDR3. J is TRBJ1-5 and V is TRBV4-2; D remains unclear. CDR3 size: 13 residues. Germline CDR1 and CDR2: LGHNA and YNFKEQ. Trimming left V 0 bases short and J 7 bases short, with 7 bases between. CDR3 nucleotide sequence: TGTGCCAGCAGCCAAGATCCGGGACAGCCCCAGCATTTT. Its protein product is CASSQDPGQPQHF.

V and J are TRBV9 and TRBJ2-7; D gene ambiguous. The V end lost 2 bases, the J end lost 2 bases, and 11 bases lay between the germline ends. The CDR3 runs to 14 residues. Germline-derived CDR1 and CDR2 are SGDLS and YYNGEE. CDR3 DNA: TGTGCCAGCAGCGTCAGAGGAGTTGCCTACGAGCAGTACTTC. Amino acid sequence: CASSVRGVAYEQYF. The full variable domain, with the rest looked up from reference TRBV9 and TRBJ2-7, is DSGVTQTPKHLITATGQRVTLRCSPRSGDLSVYWYQQSLDQGLQFLIQYYNGEERAKGNILERFSAQQFPDLHSELNLSSLELGDSALYFCASSVRGVAYEQYFGPGTRLTVT.

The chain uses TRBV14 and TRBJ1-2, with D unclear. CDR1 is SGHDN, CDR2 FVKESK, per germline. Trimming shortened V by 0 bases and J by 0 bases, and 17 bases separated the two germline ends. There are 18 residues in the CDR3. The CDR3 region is CASSQDGLFTQSNYGYTF. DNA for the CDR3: TGTGCCAGCAGCCAAGATGGACTCTTCACCCAATCTAACTATGGCTACACCTTC.

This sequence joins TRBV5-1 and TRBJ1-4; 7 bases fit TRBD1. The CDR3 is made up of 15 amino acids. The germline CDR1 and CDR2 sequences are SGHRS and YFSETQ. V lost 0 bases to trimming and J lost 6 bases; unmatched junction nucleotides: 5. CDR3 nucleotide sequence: TGCGCCAGCAGCTTGGCGCAGACAGGGTATGAAAAACTGTTTTTT. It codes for CASSLAQTGYEKLFF.

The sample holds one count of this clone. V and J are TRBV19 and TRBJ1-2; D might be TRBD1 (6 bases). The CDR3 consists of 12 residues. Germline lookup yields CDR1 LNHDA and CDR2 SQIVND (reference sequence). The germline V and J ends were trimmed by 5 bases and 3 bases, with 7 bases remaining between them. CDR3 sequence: CASSPGDYGYTF. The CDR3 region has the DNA TGTGCCAGTAGTCCAGGGGACTATGGCTACACCTTC. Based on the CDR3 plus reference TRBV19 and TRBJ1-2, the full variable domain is DGGITQSPKYLFRKEGQNVTLSCEQNLNHDAMYWYRQDPGQGLRLIYYSQIVNDFQKGDIAEGYSVSREKKESFPLTVTSAQKNPTAFYLCASSPGDYGYTFGSGTRLTVV.

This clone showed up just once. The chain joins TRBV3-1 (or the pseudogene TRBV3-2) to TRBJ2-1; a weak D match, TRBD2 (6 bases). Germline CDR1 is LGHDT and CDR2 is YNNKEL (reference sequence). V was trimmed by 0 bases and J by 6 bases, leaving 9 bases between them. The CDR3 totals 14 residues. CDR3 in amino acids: CASSQELAGNEQFF. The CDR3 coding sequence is TGTGCCAGCAGCCAAGAACTAGCCGGCAATGAGCAGTTCTTC.

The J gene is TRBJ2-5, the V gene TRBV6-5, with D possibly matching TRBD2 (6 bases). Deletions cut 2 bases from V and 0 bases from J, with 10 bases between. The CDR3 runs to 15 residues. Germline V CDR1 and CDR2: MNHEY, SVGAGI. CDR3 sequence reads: CASSYPGLHQETQYF. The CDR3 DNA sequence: TGTGCCAGCAGTTACCCCGGACTACACCAAGAGACCCAGTACTTC.